The 5 T cell receptor beta chains reported below all come from one sample, sequenced in a study of cytomegalovirus exposure and HLA in healthy donors. Measured with immunoSEQ multiplex PCR; TCRdb has only the in-frame clones, and not every one. Among about 360,000 clones listed, 70% to 90% were seen once. Sequencing input: PBMCs. These receptors were taken from a woman between 18 and 29 years old in good health and CMV-seronegative.

The gene calls are TRBV18 and TRBJ1-1, with D possibly TRBD1 on 5 matching bases. The germline gives CDR1 KGHSH, CDR2 LQKENI. V was cut by 2 bases and J by 2 bases, with 12 bases left in between. This CDR3 has 15 residues. The CDR3 sequence: CASSPIDSLNTEAFF. DNA of the CDR3: TGTGCCAGCTCACCAATCGACAGCCTCAACACTGAAGCTTTCTTT.

The J gene is TRBJ2-7, the V gene TRBV5-3; weak D call: TRBD2 (5 bases). TRBV5-3 is classed as an ORF, of uncertain function. The CDR3 has 14 residues. Trimming stripped 8 bases from V and 3 bases from J, with 18 bases between. The CDR3 protein is CASPPEGSDYEQYF. As DNA, the CDR3 is TGTGCCAGCCCCCCTGAGGGTAGCGACTACGAGCAGTACTTC.

The chain has TRBV10-1 and TRBJ2-5, with D maybe TRBD2 (5 bases). The germline gives CDR1 WNHNN, CDR2 SYGVQD (reference sequence). V shed 0 bases and J shed 5 bases, with 10 bases lying between them. This CDR3 is built from 14 residues. The CDR3 DNA follows: TGCGCCAGCAGTGAGTCCGAGGGCGGTGAGACCCAGTACTTC. It is translated as CASSESEGGETQYF.

The V and J genes are TRBV27 and TRBJ2-1, with TRBD2 matching 9 bases. Per the germline V gene, CDR1 is MNHEY and CDR2 is SMNVEV (reference sequence). The CDR3 contains 15 residues. J lost 4 bases, V lost 2 bases, and 3 bases had no gene match. The CDR3 loop is CASSLPTSGYNEQFF. The CDR3, as DNA: TGTGCCAGCAGTTTACCGACTAGCGGTTACAATGAGCAGTTCTTC.

The genes are TRBV6-5 and TRBJ1-4; the match to TRBD1 covers 10 bases. This CDR3 has 15 amino acids. The germline V gene encodes CDR1 MNHEY and CDR2 SVGAGI. V was pared by 10 bases and J by 7 bases, with 12 bases of the junction left unmatched. CDR3 bases: TGTGCCATTGGGACAGGGGATTTTTCTAGTGAAAAACTGTTTTTT. Residues: CAIGTGDFSSEKLFF.